A selection of T cell receptor beta chains follows, all from one sample in a study of Ad26.COV2.S vaccination and SARS-CoV-2 variants. Some clones are missing from TCRdb's copy, which holds only in-frame ones; the method was immunoSEQ multiplex PCR. Found here are some 390,000 clones, less than 90% of them singletons; the top ten hold 3.5%. The sequencing here drew on peripheral blood, taken in a trial of Ad26.COV2.S vaccine versus placebo. The receptor source for this set is a person between 18 and 59 years old who received the Ad26.COV2.S COVID-19 vaccine or a placebo. Both conserved end residues are part of each CDR3. Fields, in order: clone size, J gene, V gene, D gene, CDR3 length, CDR3 protein, CDR3 DNA. A D gene is named only where the DNA matches it firmly. The listing skips clone size in some rows; elsewhere it reads once, few, many or a size class.

.,TRBJ1-6,TRBV2,.,15,CASSEAMTAYSPLHF,TGTGCCAGCAGTGAAGCGATGACAGCCTATTCACCCCTCCACTTT
.,TRBJ1-5,TRBV4-1,.,12,CASSQVVGPQHF,TGCGCCAGCAGCCAAGTGGTAGGGCCCCAGCATTTT
.,TRBJ1-2,TRBV20-1,.,13,CSASTGENYGYTF,TGCAGTGCTAGTACGGGGGAGAACTATGGCTACACCTTC
.,TRBJ2-7,TRBV4-1,.,13,CASSQVVAWEQYF,TGCGCCAGCAGCCAAGTTGTGGCGTGGGAGCAGTACTTC
few,TRBJ2-7,TRBV7-2,.,14,CASSLGRDPYEQYF,TGTGCCAGCAGCTTGGGTCGGGACCCCTACGAGCAGTACTTC
.,TRBJ2-5,TRBV5-6,.,14,CATTEVGNRETQYF,TGTGCCACCACCGAGGTGGGGAACAGAGAGACCCAGTACTTC
.,TRBJ2-1,TRBV5-1,.,16,CASSLMEGGTGHEQFF,TGCGCCAGCAGCTTGATGGAGGGCGGTACGGGCCATGAGCAGTTCTTC
.,TRBJ1-3,TRBV4-2,TRBD1,17,CASSQGQGPLSGNTIYF,TGTGCCAGCAGCCAGGGACAGGGTCCCCTCTCTGGAAACACCATATATTTT
once,TRBJ2-5,TRBV7-9,TRBD2,16,CASSPLGLARKETQYF,TGTGCCAGCAGCCCGCTTGGACTAGCCCGCAAAGAGACCCAGTACTTC
.,TRBJ1-1,TRBV4-3,.,14,CASRSRGGNTEAFF,TGCGCCAGCAGGTCTCGGGGGGGGAACACTGAAGCTTTCTTT
many,TRBJ2-1,TRBV6-6,.,15,CASSYSGDSGNEQFF,TGTGCCAGCAGTTACTCAGGGGATTCGGGTAATGAGCAGTTCTTC
.,TRBJ2-3,TRBV6-5,.,13,CASSDASTDTQYF,TGTGCCAGCAGCGATGCTAGCACAGATACGCAGTATTTT
.,TRBJ2-2,TRBV19,TRBD1,19,CASSIIRWTGGMVTGELFF,TGTGCCAGTAGTATTATTCGTTGGACAGGGGGCATGGTCACCGGGGAGCTGTTTTTT
.,TRBJ1-4,TRBV3-1/TRBV3-2,TRBD1,15,CASSRQTGWGEKLFF,TGTGCCAGCAGCCGACAGACAGGGTGGGGTGAAAAACTGTTTTTT
.,TRBJ2-3,TRBV7-2,.,13,CASSLISTGTQYF,TGTGCCAGCAGCTTAATCAGTACGGGTACGCAGTATTTT
.,TRBJ1-1,TRBV19,.,12,CASSPILGEAFF,TGTGCCAGTAGTCCCATCTTGGGCGAAGCTTTCTTT
.,TRBJ2-3,TRBV7-2,TRBD2,18,CASSARLAGGPVTDTQYF,TGTGCCAGCAGCGCAAGACTAGCGGGGGGGCCGGTGACAGATACGCAGTATTTT
once,TRBJ2-1,TRBV5-4,TRBD2,12,CASSLIGGRQFF,TGTGCCAGCAGCTTGATCGGGGGGAGGCAGTTCTTC
.,TRBJ1-5,TRBV29-1,TRBD1,14,CSVGDRDSNQPQHF,TGCAGCGTCGGGGACAGGGATAGCAATCAGCCCCAGCATTTT
few,TRBJ1-4,TRBV4-1,.,13,CASSQDYAEKLFF,TGCGCCAGCAGCCAAGATTACGCCGAAAAACTGTTTTTT
.,TRBJ2-2,TRBV27,TRBD2,18,CASSITRGVAGDTGELFF,TGTGCCAGCAGTATAACCCGGGGGGTAGCGGGGGACACCGGGGAGCTGTTTTTT
.,TRBJ1-1,TRBV19,.,14,CASRGRGSNTEAFF,TGTGCCAGTAGGGGGCGGGGGTCAAACACTGAAGCTTTCTTT